This is a list of T cell receptor beta chains from one sample in a study of shared clonotypes between healthy human individuals. Repertoires were generated with immunoSEQ multiplex PCR, while TCRdb's copy carries only in-frame clones and drops some. Among a few hundred thousand clones, just over 65% were seen once, and the ten largest hold 11%. Source material: memory CD4+ T cells sorted from blood. The receptors originated from a man under 40 in good health. The CDR3 runs from the conserved cysteine through the conserved F or W. Each record gives: V gene, clone size, D gene, J gene, CDR3 protein, CDR3 DNA. D genes are given only for firm matches. The size entry is marked missing in some rows and otherwise reads once, few, many or a size class.

v_call: TRBV4-3
clone_size: .
d_call: TRBD2
j_call: TRBJ2-3
cdr3_aa: CASSLSPGLGSDTQYF
cdr3_nt: TGCGCCAGCAGCCTTTCTCCGGGACTAGGCTCAGATACGCAGTATTTT

v_call: TRBV2
clone_size: .
d_call: .
j_call: TRBJ1-5
cdr3_aa: CASSENSNQPQHF
cdr3_nt: TGTGCCAGCAGTGAAAATAGCAATCAGCCCCAGCATTTT

v_call: TRBV19
clone_size: .
d_call: .
j_call: TRBJ1-1
cdr3_aa: CASSIWGSSSWAFF
cdr3_nt: TGTGCCAGTAGTATTTGGGGGTCTTCTTCGTGGGCTTTCTTT

v_call: TRBV5-1
clone_size: .
d_call: TRBD1
j_call: TRBJ1-3
cdr3_aa: CASSAQDRAVGTIYF
cdr3_nt: TGCGCCAGCAGCGCACAGGACAGGGCAGTCGGGACCATATATTTT

v_call: TRBV15
clone_size: .
d_call: .
j_call: TRBJ1-4
cdr3_aa: CATSKSPGLQKLFF
cdr3_nt: TGTGCCACCAGCAAGTCACCGGGACTCCAAAAACTGTTTTTT

v_call: TRBV5-1
clone_size: .
d_call: TRBD1
j_call: TRBJ1-1
cdr3_aa: CASSSTGKTEAFF
cdr3_nt: TGCGCCAGCAGCTCGACAGGGAAAACTGAAGCTTTCTTT

v_call: TRBV11-2
clone_size: once
d_call: .
j_call: TRBJ2-5
cdr3_aa: CASSLNPPRTETQYF
cdr3_nt: TGTGCCAGCAGCTTAAATCCCCCTAGAACAGAGACCCAGTACTTC

v_call: TRBV9
clone_size: .
d_call: .
j_call: TRBJ1-2
cdr3_aa: CASSGWWGTANYGYTF
cdr3_nt: TGTGCCAGCAGCGGATGGTGGGGCACAGCTAACTATGGCTACACCTTC

v_call: TRBV11-2
clone_size: .
d_call: .
j_call: TRBJ1-1
cdr3_aa: CASSLEVEAFF
cdr3_nt: TGTGCCAGCAGCTTAGAGGTCGAAGCTTTCTTT

v_call: TRBV5-4
clone_size: .
d_call: .
j_call: TRBJ2-7
cdr3_aa: CASSLSLGQFYEQYF
cdr3_nt: TGTGCCAGCAGCTTATCCCTGGGGCAATTCTACGAGCAGTACTTC

v_call: TRBV7-8
clone_size: .
d_call: TRBD2
j_call: TRBJ2-1
cdr3_aa: CASSLPRRLAGGNEQFF
cdr3_nt: TGTGCCAGCAGCTTACCAAGAAGACTAGCGGGAGGCAATGAGCAGTTCTTC

v_call: TRBV5-4
clone_size: .
d_call: TRBD2
j_call: TRBJ2-6
cdr3_aa: CASSPALSGRGPSGANVLTF
cdr3_nt: TGTGCCAGCAGCCCAGCCTTAAGCGGGAGGGGGCCCTCTGGGGCCAACGTCCTGACTTTC

v_call: TRBV30
clone_size: .
d_call: TRBD2
j_call: TRBJ2-7
cdr3_aa: CAWSRAGGHGEQYF
cdr3_nt: TGTGCCTGGAGCAGAGCGGGAGGTCATGGCGAGCAGTACTTC

v_call: TRBV4-1
clone_size: .
d_call: TRBD2
j_call: TRBJ2-7
cdr3_aa: CASSQVRLAGVGTYEQYF
cdr3_nt: TGCGCCAGCAGCCAAGTTAGGCTAGCGGGAGTGGGAACCTACGAGCAGTACTTC

v_call: TRBV5-1
clone_size: .
d_call: .
j_call: TRBJ2-5
cdr3_aa: CASSEINSGETQYF
cdr3_nt: TGCGCCAGCAGCGAGATCAACTCCGGTGAGACCCAGTACTTC

v_call: TRBV18
clone_size: .
d_call: TRBD2
j_call: TRBJ2-5
cdr3_aa: CASSPTSEREMGETQYF
cdr3_nt: TGTGCCAGCTCACCCACCTCGGAGCGGGAGATGGGAGAGACCCAGTACTTC

v_call: TRBV5-4
clone_size: .
d_call: TRBD1
j_call: TRBJ1-4
cdr3_aa: CASRSGTGGSNEKLFF
cdr3_nt: TGTGCCAGCAGATCCGGGACAGGGGGTTCTAATGAAAAACTGTTTTTT

v_call: TRBV5-4
clone_size: .
d_call: .
j_call: TRBJ2-7
cdr3_aa: CASSFSVSYEQYF
cdr3_nt: TGTGCCAGCAGCTTTAGTGTCTCCTACGAGCAGTACTTC

v_call: TRBV20-1
clone_size: few
d_call: .
j_call: TRBJ2-5
cdr3_aa: CSASPLETQYF
cdr3_nt: TGCAGTGCTAGCCCCTTAGAGACCCAGTACTTC

v_call: TRBV2
clone_size: .
d_call: .
j_call: TRBJ2-7
cdr3_aa: CASSGQLYEQYF
cdr3_nt: TGTGCCAGCAGTGGACAGCTCTACGAGCAGTACTTC

v_call: TRBV5-1
clone_size: .
d_call: .
j_call: TRBJ2-5
cdr3_aa: CASSFVGDEETQYF
cdr3_nt: TGCGCCAGCAGCTTTGTTGGGGACGAAGAGACCCAGTACTTC

v_call: TRBV11-2
clone_size: .
d_call: TRBD2
j_call: TRBJ2-1
cdr3_aa: CASSPPGTIREQFF
cdr3_nt: TGTGCCAGCAGCCCCCCCGGGACTATCCGTGAGCAGTTCTTC

v_call: TRBV11-2
clone_size: .
d_call: TRBD2
j_call: TRBJ2-1
cdr3_aa: CASSLEGLAHSWNEQFF
cdr3_nt: TGTGCCAGCAGCTTAGAGGGACTAGCGCACAGCTGGAATGAGCAGTTCTTC

v_call: TRBV6-1
clone_size: .
d_call: TRBD1
j_call: TRBJ1-4
cdr3_aa: CASRGTGVEKLFF
cdr3_nt: TGTGCCAGCAGGGGGACAGGGGTTGAAAAACTGTTTTTT

v_call: TRBV18
clone_size: few
d_call: .
j_call: TRBJ2-1
cdr3_aa: CASSPRSRGEQFF
cdr3_nt: TGTGCCAGCTCACCACGATCTCGTGGTGAGCAGTTCTTC

v_call: TRBV6-6
clone_size: .
d_call: TRBD2
j_call: TRBJ2-3
cdr3_aa: CASRQLAGGTDTQYF
cdr3_nt: TGTGCCAGCAGGCAACTAGCGGGAGGCACAGATACGCAGTATTTT

v_call: TRBV11-2
clone_size: .
d_call: TRBD2
j_call: TRBJ2-1
cdr3_aa: CASSHWTSGGPNEQFF
cdr3_nt: TGTGCCAGCAGCCATTGGACTAGCGGAGGCCCCAATGAGCAGTTCTTC

v_call: TRBV7-7
clone_size: .
d_call: .
j_call: TRBJ2-5
cdr3_aa: CASSRSTGEEETQYF
cdr3_nt: TGTGCCAGCAGCAGATCCACAGGGGAGGAAGAGACCCAGTACTTC

v_call: TRBV6-5
clone_size: .
d_call: TRBD1
j_call: TRBJ2-7
cdr3_aa: CASSNTGTGRYEQYF
cdr3_nt: TGTGCCAGCAGTAATACCGGGACAGGCCGTTACGAGCAGTACTTC

v_call: TRBV2
clone_size: .
d_call: TRBD2
j_call: TRBJ2-1
cdr3_aa: CASSELAGGSYNEQFF
cdr3_nt: TGTGCCAGCAGTGAACTAGCGGGAGGGTCCTACAATGAGCAGTTCTTC

v_call: TRBV5-1
clone_size: .
d_call: TRBD1
j_call: TRBJ2-5
cdr3_aa: CASSPGTEQETQYF
cdr3_nt: TGCGCCAGCAGCCCCGGGACAGAACAAGAGACCCAGTACTTC

v_call: TRBV6-4
clone_size: .
d_call: .
j_call: TRBJ2-3
cdr3_aa: CASSGLRFTDTQYF
cdr3_nt: TGTGCCAGCAGTGGCCTAAGGTTCACAGATACGCAGTATTTT

v_call: TRBV10-1
clone_size: .
d_call: .
j_call: TRBJ2-3
cdr3_aa: CASIRGLSTDTQYF
cdr3_nt: TGCGCCAGCATACGGGGCCTTAGCACAGATACGCAGTATTTT

v_call: TRBV28
clone_size: few
d_call: .
j_call: TRBJ2-7
cdr3_aa: CASSLKVYEQYF
cdr3_nt: TGTGCCAGCAGTTTAAAGGTCTACGAGCAGTACTTC

v_call: TRBV5-1
clone_size: .
d_call: TRBD2
j_call: TRBJ2-7
cdr3_aa: CASSLGTSGSLDSYEQYF
cdr3_nt: TGCGCCAGCAGCTTGGGCACTAGCGGGAGTTTAGACTCCTACGAGCAGTACTTC

v_call: TRBV5-4
clone_size: .
d_call: TRBD2
j_call: TRBJ2-5
cdr3_aa: CASSWGLAGVGLQETQYF
cdr3_nt: TGTGCCAGCAGCTGGGGACTAGCGGGAGTGGGCTTACAAGAGACCCAGTACTTC

v_call: TRBV9
clone_size: .
d_call: TRBD1
j_call: TRBJ2-1
cdr3_aa: CASSARQGRYNEQFF
cdr3_nt: TGTGCCAGCAGCGCCCGACAGGGTCGCTACAATGAGCAGTTCTTC

v_call: TRBV9
clone_size: .
d_call: TRBD2
j_call: TRBJ2-3
cdr3_aa: CASSTRTSGRTSTDTQYF
cdr3_nt: TGTGCCAGCAGCACCAGGACTAGCGGGAGGACTAGCACAGATACGCAGTATTTT

v_call: TRBV14
clone_size: many
d_call: TRBD1
j_call: TRBJ2-1
cdr3_aa: CASSRGQVPSFEQFF
cdr3_nt: TGTGCCAGCAGCCGAGGACAGGTCCCGAGTTTTGAGCAGTTCTTC

v_call: TRBV5-4
clone_size: .
d_call: .
j_call: TRBJ1-4
cdr3_aa: CASSSPGIEKLFF
cdr3_nt: TGTGCCAGCAGTTCTCCGGGGATTGAAAAACTGTTTTTT

v_call: TRBV28
clone_size: .
d_call: TRBD1
j_call: TRBJ1-2
cdr3_aa: CASSTGTGKIGGYTF
cdr3_nt: TGTGCCAGCAGTACCGGGACAGGGAAAATCGGTGGCTACACCTTC

v_call: TRBV11-1
clone_size: .
d_call: .
j_call: TRBJ2-5
cdr3_aa: CASSIYATEETQYF
cdr3_nt: TGCGCCAGCAGCATTTATGCGACAGAAGAGACCCAGTACTTC

v_call: TRBV7-2
clone_size: .
d_call: TRBD2
j_call: TRBJ2-1
cdr3_aa: CASSELGLAGREQFF
cdr3_nt: TGTGCCAGCAGCGAGCTGGGACTAGCGGGACGTGAGCAGTTCTTC

v_call: TRBV11-3
clone_size: .
d_call: .
j_call: TRBJ2-2
cdr3_aa: CASSLGHLTGELFF
cdr3_nt: TGTGCCAGCAGCTTGGGACATCTCACCGGGGAGCTGTTTTTT

v_call: TRBV13
clone_size: once
d_call: .
j_call: TRBJ2-3
cdr3_aa: CASSFNPTDTQYF
cdr3_nt: TGTGCCAGCAGCTTTAACCCCACAGATACGCAGTATTTT

v_call: TRBV5-1
clone_size: .
d_call: TRBD2
j_call: TRBJ2-3
cdr3_aa: CASRSGGPVDTQYF
cdr3_nt: TGCGCCAGCAGGTCGGGAGGGCCGGTAGATACGCAGTATTTT

v_call: TRBV6-1
clone_size: .
d_call: TRBD1
j_call: TRBJ2-7
cdr3_aa: CASSDTGGVMSYEQYF
cdr3_nt: TGTGCCAGCAGTGACACAGGGGGCGTTATGAGCTACGAGCAGTACTTC

v_call: TRBV11-2
clone_size: .
d_call: .
j_call: TRBJ2-2
cdr3_aa: CASGGGVGELFF
cdr3_nt: TGTGCCAGCGGCGGAGGGGTCGGGGAGCTGTTTTTT

v_call: TRBV7-8
clone_size: .
d_call: TRBD1
j_call: TRBJ2-6
cdr3_aa: CASSLNSQGARANVLTF
cdr3_nt: TGTGCCAGCAGCTTAAACTCCCAGGGGGCCAGGGCCAACGTCCTGACTTTC

v_call: TRBV10-3
clone_size: .
d_call: TRBD1
j_call: TRBJ1-5
cdr3_aa: CAISEDRDGNQPQHF
cdr3_nt: TGTGCCATCAGTGAGGACAGGGATGGCAATCAGCCCCAGCATTTT

v_call: TRBV7-8
clone_size: .
d_call: TRBD1
j_call: TRBJ1-2
cdr3_aa: CASSRGQGAQYGYTF
cdr3_nt: TGTGCCAGCAGCCGTGGACAGGGGGCGCAATATGGCTACACCTTC

v_call: TRBV11-3
clone_size: .
d_call: .
j_call: TRBJ1-1
cdr3_aa: CASSQGGRAEAFF
cdr3_nt: TGTGCCAGCAGCCAAGGGGGGAGAGCTGAAGCTTTCTTT

v_call: TRBV2
clone_size: .
d_call: .
j_call: TRBJ2-1
cdr3_aa: CASSERGNEQFF
cdr3_nt: TGTGCCAGCAGCGAACGGGGGAATGAGCAGTTCTTC

v_call: TRBV2
clone_size: .
d_call: .
j_call: TRBJ1-1
cdr3_aa: CASNQGLRNTEAFF
cdr3_nt: TGTGCCAGCAACCAGGGACTCCGGAACACTGAAGCTTTCTTT

v_call: TRBV6-4
clone_size: once
d_call: .
j_call: TRBJ2-2
cdr3_aa: CASRAGVGTGELFF
cdr3_nt: TGTGCCAGCAGAGCAGGGGTCGGGACCGGGGAGCTGTTTTTT

v_call: TRBV11-2
clone_size: many
d_call: .
j_call: TRBJ2-2
cdr3_aa: CASSFNTGELFF
cdr3_nt: TGTGCCAGCAGCTTCAACACCGGGGAGCTGTTTTTT

v_call: TRBV15
clone_size: .
d_call: .
j_call: TRBJ2-2
cdr3_aa: CATSRENTGELFF
cdr3_nt: TGTGCCACCAGCAGAGAGAACACCGGGGAGCTGTTTTTT

v_call: TRBV5-4
clone_size: .
d_call: .
j_call: TRBJ2-1
cdr3_aa: CASSFSPGADTSNEQFF
cdr3_nt: TGTGCCAGCAGCTTCAGTCCGGGGGCGGACACTTCCAATGAGCAGTTCTTC

v_call: TRBV2
clone_size: few
d_call: .
j_call: TRBJ1-3
cdr3_aa: CASSVLSGPGIGNTIYF
cdr3_nt: TGTGCCAGCAGTGTTTTATCCGGGCCAGGGATTGGAAACACCATATATTTT

v_call: TRBV7-9
clone_size: .
d_call: .
j_call: TRBJ1-4
cdr3_aa: CASSLGTGAANEKLFF
cdr3_nt: TGTGCCAGCAGCTTAGGTACGGGGGCGGCTAATGAAAAACTGTTTTTT